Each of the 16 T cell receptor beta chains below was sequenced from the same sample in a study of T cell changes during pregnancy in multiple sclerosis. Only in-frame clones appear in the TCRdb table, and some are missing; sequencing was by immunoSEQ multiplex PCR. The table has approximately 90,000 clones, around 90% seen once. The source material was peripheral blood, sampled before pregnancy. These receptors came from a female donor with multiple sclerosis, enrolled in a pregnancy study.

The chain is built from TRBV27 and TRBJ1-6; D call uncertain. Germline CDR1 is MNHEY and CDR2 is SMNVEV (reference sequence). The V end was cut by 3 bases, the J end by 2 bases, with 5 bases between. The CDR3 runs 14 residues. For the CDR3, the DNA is TGTGCCAGCAGTTTTAGCGCCTATAATTCACCCCTCCACTTT. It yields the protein CASSFSAYNSPLHF.

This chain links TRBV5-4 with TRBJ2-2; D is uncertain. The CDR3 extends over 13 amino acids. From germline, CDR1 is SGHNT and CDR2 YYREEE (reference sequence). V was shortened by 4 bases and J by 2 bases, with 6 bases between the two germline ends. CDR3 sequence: CASSVVNTGELFF. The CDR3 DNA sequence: TGTGCCAGCAGCGTGGTAAACACCGGGGAGCTGTTTTTT.

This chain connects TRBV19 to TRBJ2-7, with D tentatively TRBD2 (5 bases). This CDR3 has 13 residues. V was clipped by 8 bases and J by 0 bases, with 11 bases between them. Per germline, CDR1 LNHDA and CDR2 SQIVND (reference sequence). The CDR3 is CASSIDYSYEQYF. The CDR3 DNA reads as TGTGCCAGTTCCATAGACTACTCCTACGAGCAGTACTTC.

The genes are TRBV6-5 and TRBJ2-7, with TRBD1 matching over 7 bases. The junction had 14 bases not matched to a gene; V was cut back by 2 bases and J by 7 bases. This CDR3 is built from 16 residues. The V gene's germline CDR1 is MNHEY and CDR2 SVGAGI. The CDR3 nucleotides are TGTGCCAGCAGTTACCCACAGGGACAGCCTGACAGGGAGCAGTACTTC. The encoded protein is CASSYPQGQPDREQYF.

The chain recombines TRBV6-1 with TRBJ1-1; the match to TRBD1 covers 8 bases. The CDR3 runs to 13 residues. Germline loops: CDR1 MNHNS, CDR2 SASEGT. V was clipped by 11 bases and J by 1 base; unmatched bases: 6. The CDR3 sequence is CAGRQGRNTEAFF. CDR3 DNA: TGTGCCGGTCGACAGGGGCGGAACACTGAAGCTTTCTTT.

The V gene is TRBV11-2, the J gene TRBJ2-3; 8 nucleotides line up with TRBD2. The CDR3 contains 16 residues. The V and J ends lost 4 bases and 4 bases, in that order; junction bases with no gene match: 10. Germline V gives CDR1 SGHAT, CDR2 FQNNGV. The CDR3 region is CASSSTPAGDPDTQYF. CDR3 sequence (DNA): TGTGCCAGCAGCTCCACTCCAGCGGGAGACCCAGATACGCAGTATTTT. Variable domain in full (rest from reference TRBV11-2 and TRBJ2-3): EAGVAQSPRYKIIEKRQSVAFWCNPISGHATLYWYQQILGQGPKLLIQFQNNGVVDDSQLPKDRFSAERLKGVDSTLKIQPAKLEDSAVYLCASSSTPAGDPDTQYFGPGTRLTVL.

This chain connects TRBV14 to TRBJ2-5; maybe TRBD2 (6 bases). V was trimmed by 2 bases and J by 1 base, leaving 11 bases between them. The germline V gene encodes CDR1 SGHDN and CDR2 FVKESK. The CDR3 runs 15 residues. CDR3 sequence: CASSQNRDSQETQYF. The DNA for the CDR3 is TGTGCCAGCAGCCAAAACCGGGACTCCCAAGAGACCCAGTACTTC.

The CDR3 DNA reads as TGTGCCAGCAGCTTTAGTCGGGAGTTCCTCACAGATACGCAGTATTTT. It is translated as CASSFSREFLTDTQYF. V gene TRBV7-8 combines with J gene TRBJ2-3; tentatively, D is TRBD2 (6 bases). This CDR3 has 16 residues. The V gene lost 3 bases and the J gene lost 2 bases, with 15 bases spanning the gap. Germline V CDR1 and CDR2: SGHVS, FQNEAQ.

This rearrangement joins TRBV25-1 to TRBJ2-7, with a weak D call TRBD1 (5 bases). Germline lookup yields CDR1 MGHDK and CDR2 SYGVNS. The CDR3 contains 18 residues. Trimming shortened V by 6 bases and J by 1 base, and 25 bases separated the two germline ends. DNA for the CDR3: TGTGCCAGCAGCCCCGGCGGACACGGGCACTTGAGGTCCTACGAGCAGTACTTC. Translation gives CASSPGGHGHLRSYEQYF.

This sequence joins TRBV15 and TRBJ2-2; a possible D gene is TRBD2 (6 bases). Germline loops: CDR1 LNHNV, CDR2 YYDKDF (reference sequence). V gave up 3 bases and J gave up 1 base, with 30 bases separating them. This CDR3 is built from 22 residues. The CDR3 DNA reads TGTGCCACCAGCAGTAGGTGGCAGGGAGGACAAGGCGCCGGAGGGAACACCGGGGAGCTGTTTTTT. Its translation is CATSSRWQGGQGAGGNTGELFF.

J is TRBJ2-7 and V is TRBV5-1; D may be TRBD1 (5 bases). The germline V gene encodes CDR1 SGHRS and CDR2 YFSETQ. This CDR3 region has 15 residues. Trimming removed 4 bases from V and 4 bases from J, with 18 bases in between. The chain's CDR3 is CASSPLGLVGYEQYF. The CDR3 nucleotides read TGCGCCAGCAGCCCCCTGGGGCTAGTTGGATACGAGCAGTACTTC.

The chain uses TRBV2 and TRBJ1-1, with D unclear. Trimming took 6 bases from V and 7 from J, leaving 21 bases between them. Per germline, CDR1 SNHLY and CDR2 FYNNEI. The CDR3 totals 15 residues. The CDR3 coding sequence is TGTGCCAGCAGGGAGTCCAGACGGACCGCGGGTGAAGCTTTCTTT. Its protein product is CASRESRRTAGEAFF. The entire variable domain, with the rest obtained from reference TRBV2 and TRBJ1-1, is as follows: EPEVTQTPSHQVTQMGQEVILRCVPISNHLYFYWYRQILGQKVEFLVSFYNNEISEKSEIFDDQFSVERPDGSNFTLKIRSTKLEDSAMYFCASRESRRTAGEAFFGQGTRLTVV.

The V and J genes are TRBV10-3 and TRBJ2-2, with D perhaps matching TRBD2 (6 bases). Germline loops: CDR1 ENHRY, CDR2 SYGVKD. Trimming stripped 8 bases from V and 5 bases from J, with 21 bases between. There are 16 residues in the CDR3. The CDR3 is CAIGGRQRGLTGELFF. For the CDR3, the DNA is TGTGCCATCGGTGGGAGGCAAAGAGGGCTGACCGGGGAGCTGTTTTTT.

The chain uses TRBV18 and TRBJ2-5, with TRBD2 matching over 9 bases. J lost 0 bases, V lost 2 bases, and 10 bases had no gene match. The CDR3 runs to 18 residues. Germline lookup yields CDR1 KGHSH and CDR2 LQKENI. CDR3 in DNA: TGTGCCAGCTCACCATTGCCCCAAAGCGGGGGGTACCAAGAGACCCAGTACTTC. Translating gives CASSPLPQSGGYQETQYF.

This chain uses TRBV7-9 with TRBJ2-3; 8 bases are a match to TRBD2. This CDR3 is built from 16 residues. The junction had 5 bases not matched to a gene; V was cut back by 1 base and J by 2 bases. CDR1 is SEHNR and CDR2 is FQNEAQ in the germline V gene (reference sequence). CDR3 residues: CASSLGQRGPTDTQYF. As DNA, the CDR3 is TGTGCCAGCAGCTTAGGACAGCGGGGGCCCACAGATACGCAGTATTTT. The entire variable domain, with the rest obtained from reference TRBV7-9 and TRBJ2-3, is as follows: DTGVSQNPRHKITKRGQNVTFRCDPISEHNRLYWYRQTLGQGPEFLTYFQNEAQLEKSRLLSDRFSAERPKGSFSTLEIQRTEQGDSAMYLCASSLGQRGPTDTQYFGPGTRLTVL.

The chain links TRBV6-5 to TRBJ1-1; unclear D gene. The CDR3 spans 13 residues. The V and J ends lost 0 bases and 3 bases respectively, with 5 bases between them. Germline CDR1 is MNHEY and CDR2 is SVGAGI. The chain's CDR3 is CASSYSEDTEAFF. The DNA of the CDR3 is TGTGCCAGCAGTTACTCAGAGGACACTGAAGCTTTCTTT.